The T cell receptor beta chain under discussion was sequenced for a study of T cells in Graves' hyperthyroidism and ophthalmopathy. For this clonotype: No conserved phenylalanine or tryptophan ends this CDR3, so it is likely a read error.

The authors obtained PBMCs from over 7.5 ml of fresh peripheral blood. RNA transcripts provided the source from which TCR beta CDR3 regions were amplified. The HTBI primer set served for first-round RT-PCR of the TCR CDR3. TCRdb reprocessed the multiplex PCR reads with MiXCR, giving one entry per CDR3 protein. The data hold roughly 500,000 distinct CDR3 sequences, with roughly 22% observed a single time. Germline V gene lookup returns CDR1 LNHDA and CDR2 SQIVND (reference sequence). CDR3 length equals 13 residues. With 9 bases clipped from V and 4 bases from J, the junction kept 7 bases outside the gene matches.

The chain carries TRBV19 and TRBJ1-1; the match to TRBD1 covers 8 bases. The TCR was taken from a woman in her seventies with Graves' ophthalmopathy. The sequenced material came from blood. CDR3 sequence (DNA): TGTGCCAGCAGTCGCAGGGGGCTCACTGAAGCTTTCTCT. It is translated as CASSRRGLTEAFS.